A selection of T cell receptor beta chains follows, all from one sample in a study of T cells after yellow fever vaccination. MiXCR, applied by TCRdb to the 5' RACE reads, yields one record per CDR3 protein. The sample includes about 360,000 distinct CDR3 sequences, 6.2% of them seen just once. Specimen: PBMCs, collected 5 days after the yellow fever booster vaccination. These receptors came from a man under 40 who received the YFV17D yellow fever vaccine. CDR3s include the opening cysteine and the closing phenylalanine or tryptophan. The order of the fields is CDR3 DNA, CDR3 protein, D gene, clone size, V gene, J gene. The D gene is left open where the match is weak. Where a row states a size, it is once, few, many or the class of an expanded clone; other rows omit it.

DNA: TGTGCCAGCAGTTTGGGGGTGCGGGGTGAGCAGTTCTTC; CDR3: CASSLGVRGEQFF; D: NA; size: once; V: TRBV12-3/TRBV12-4; J: TRBJ2-1
DNA: TGCAGCGTTGAAGATGGACAGGGGACTACGATCCAGTACTTC; CDR3: CSVEDGQGTTIQYF; D: TRBD1; size: many; V: TRBV29-1; J: TRBJ2-7
DNA: TGTGCCAGCAGCGTAGGGGGGGATTCACCCCTCCACTTT; CDR3: CASSVGGDSPLHF; D: NA; size: few; V: TRBV9; J: TRBJ1-6
DNA: TGCAGTGCTAGAGATCGGGTAGCGGGAGTTGACGAGCAGTACTTC; CDR3: CSARDRVAGVDEQYF; D: TRBD2; size: NA; V: TRBV20-1; J: TRBJ2-7
DNA: TGTGCCAGCAGTTCCAGGGACAGCCGAGCCTACGAGCAGTACTTC; CDR3: CASSSRDSRAYEQYF; D: TRBD1; size: many; V: TRBV28; J: TRBJ2-7
DNA: TGTGCCAGCAGCGAGGGGCGCAGTCGGAATGAGCAGTTCTTC; CDR3: CASSEGRSRNEQFF; D: NA; size: few; V: TRBV9; J: TRBJ2-1
DNA: TGTGCCAGCAGCCCAGAAAGCGGGAAAAGTACCGGGGAGCTGTTTTTT; CDR3: CASSPESGKSTGELFF; D: TRBD2; size: many; V: TRBV7-3; J: TRBJ2-2
DNA: TGTGCCAGCAGCCCCTTTAACTATGGCTACACCTTC; CDR3: CASSPFNYGYTF; D: NA; size: many; V: TRBV12-3/TRBV12-4; J: TRBJ1-2
DNA: TGTGCCACCAGTGATGGAGGGATACAAGAGACCCAGTACTTC; CDR3: CATSDGGIQETQYF; D: NA; size: few; V: TRBV24-1; J: TRBJ2-5
DNA: TGTGCCAGCAGCCAGGCGGGACGGAGCTCCTACAATGAGCAGTTCTTC; CDR3: CASSQAGRSSYNEQFF; D: NA; size: many; V: TRBV7-3; J: TRBJ2-1
DNA: TGTGCCAGCAGCTTAAGCGAGAACACTGAAGCTTTCTTT; CDR3: CASSLSENTEAFF; D: NA; size: many; V: TRBV7-9; J: TRBJ1-1
DNA: TGTGCCAGCAGCTTACCACTAGCGGGAGGGAATGAGCAGTTCTTC; CDR3: CASSLPLAGGNEQFF; D: TRBD2; size: NA; V: TRBV7-2; J: TRBJ2-1
DNA: TGTGCCAGCCTGCGCGTGGGTGGGACCTACGAGCAGTACTTC; CDR3: CASLRVGGTYEQYF; D: NA; size: many; V: TRBV7-2; J: TRBJ2-7
DNA: TGTGCCAGCAGGTTGGCTGAGGGGGGAGGGCCTCCAGAGACCCAGTACTTC; CDR3: CASRLAEGGGPPETQYF; D: NA; size: many; V: TRBV7-2; J: TRBJ2-5
DNA: TGTGCCAGTAATGAGGGCTTGGAAGACCAAGAGACCCAGTACTTC; CDR3: CASNEGLEDQETQYF; D: NA; size: few; V: TRBV19; J: TRBJ2-5
DNA: TGTGCCACCAGTGATTGGGCGGGCGGAGGCACAGATACGCAGTATTTT; CDR3: CATSDWAGGGTDTQYF; D: NA; size: few; V: TRBV24-1; J: TRBJ2-3
DNA: TGCAGTGCTCGGAGGGGACAGGGGTATCAGCCCCAGCATTTT; CDR3: CSARRGQGYQPQHF; D: TRBD1; size: NA; V: TRBV20-1; J: TRBJ1-5
DNA: TGCGCCAGCAGTTCATACAGGTTTCAAGAGACCCAGTACTTC; CDR3: CASSSYRFQETQYF; D: NA; size: many; V: TRBV10-2; J: TRBJ2-5
DNA: TGTGCCAGTAGTATGAGAGGCGAGCAGTACTTC; CDR3: CASSMRGEQYF; D: NA; size: many; V: TRBV19; J: TRBJ2-7
DNA: TGTGCCTGCGGCAGGGTCCTAAATGAAAAACTGTTTTTT; CDR3: CACGRVLNEKLFF; D: NA; size: NA; V: TRBV30; J: TRBJ1-4
DNA: TGTGCCAGCAGCTTGGCCCCCTCCGGGACTCTCGGGGATGAGCAGTTCTTC; CDR3: CASSLAPSGTLGDEQFF; D: NA; size: NA; V: TRBV5-4; J: TRBJ2-1
DNA: TGTGCCAGCAGTGGGACTAGCGGGACCCCTAGCTCCTACAATGAGCAGTTCTTC; CDR3: CASSGTSGTPSSYNEQFF; D: TRBD2; size: few; V: TRBV11-1; J: TRBJ2-1
DNA: TGCAGCGTTGGGGCGGGAGTGGACACCGGGGAGCTGTTTTTT; CDR3: CSVGAGVDTGELFF; D: TRBD2; size: NA; V: TRBV29-1; J: TRBJ2-2
DNA: TGTGCCTGGGTCGGGACTAGCGGGAGATACAATGAGCAGTTCTTC; CDR3: CAWVGTSGRYNEQFF; D: TRBD2; size: many; V: TRBV7-9; J: TRBJ2-1
DNA: TGTGCCAGCAGCCACAGGGCGGGGGGAGAGACCCAGTACTTC; CDR3: CASSHRAGGETQYF; D: TRBD2; size: many; V: TRBV4-2; J: TRBJ2-5
DNA: TGCAGTGCTCCAGGGGATTTAGGGTCGTGGGAGACCCAGTACTTC; CDR3: CSAPGDLGSWETQYF; D: NA; size: many; V: TRBV20-1; J: TRBJ2-5
DNA: TGTGCCACCAGTGATTCTACAGGGAGCTCCTACAATGAGCAGTTCTTC; CDR3: CATSDSTGSSYNEQFF; D: NA; size: few; V: TRBV24-1; J: TRBJ2-1
DNA: TGTGCCAGCAGCCCCCTAGGCGGGCTAGCGGGAAGGAATGAGCAGTTCTTC; CDR3: CASSPLGGLAGRNEQFF; D: TRBD2; size: few; V: TRBV7-8; J: TRBJ2-1
DNA: TGTGCCAGCAGGGGACCTACTACGCAGTATTTT; CDR3: CASRGPTTQYF; D: NA; size: few; V: TRBV6-5; J: TRBJ2-3
DNA: TGTGCCAGCAGCCAATTGGGGGGACTAGCGGGAGGTAACATTCAGTACTTC; CDR3: CASSQLGGLAGGNIQYF; D: TRBD2; size: many; V: TRBV14; J: TRBJ2-4
DNA: TGTGCCAGCTCACCATGGCAGGATCATGAGCAGTTCTTC; CDR3: CASSPWQDHEQFF; D: NA; size: few; V: TRBV18; J: TRBJ2-1
DNA: TGTGCCAGCTCACTAAACAGGGGAGATGGCCAAGAGACCCAGTACTTC; CDR3: CASSLNRGDGQETQYF; D: TRBD1; size: NA; V: TRBV18; J: TRBJ2-5
DNA: TGTGCCAGCAGCTTAGTTGGCCGACGCAATCAGCCCCAGCATTTT; CDR3: CASSLVGRRNQPQHF; D: NA; size: many; V: TRBV7-2; J: TRBJ1-5
DNA: TGCGCCAGCCGGGACTTGACATACGAGCAGTACTTC; CDR3: CASRDLTYEQYF; D: NA; size: many; V: TRBV10-2; J: TRBJ2-7
DNA: TGCGCCAGCATCTCTAGGGAAGGTAATCAGCCCCAGCATTTT; CDR3: CASISREGNQPQHF; D: NA; size: few; V: TRBV10-2; J: TRBJ1-5
DNA: TGCGCCAGCAGCTTGGCCCGACAGGGTGGGAGCGAGACCCAGTACTTC; CDR3: CASSLARQGGSETQYF; D: TRBD1; size: many; V: TRBV5-1; J: TRBJ2-5
DNA: TGTGCCAGCAGCTTACGGGGAACTAGCGGGAGTGGTAGCACAGATACGCAGTATTTT; CDR3: CASSLRGTSGSGSTDTQYF; D: TRBD2; size: many; V: TRBV7-6; J: TRBJ2-3